Described below is a single T cell receptor beta chain sequence and its context. No antigen is known for it. TCRdb keeps only in-frame clones here, not all; method: immunoSEQ multiplex PCR. Of over 2 million clones listed, around 96% are singletons. Germline CDR1 MDHEN, CDR2 SYDVKM. This CDR3 is 16 amino acids long. V was pared by 3 bases and J by 2 bases, with 9 bases of the junction left unmatched. The data are from a study of shared clonotypes between healthy human individuals. Study observations and caveats: Sampling included only blood; tissue repertoires likely differ. In general, naive subsets displayed greater estimated richness than memory subsets did.

The naive CD8 subset, CD45RO-negative cells positively selected for CCR7, excluded terminally differentiated effector memory CD45RA+ cells. The TCR originated in a man younger than 35 in good health. This chain connects TRBV28 to TRBJ1-2, with TRBD1 identical over 7 bases. Sequenced input: naive CD8+ T cells sorted from blood. CDR3 loop: CASSLPGAGGNYGYTF. CDR3 nucleotide sequence: TGTGCCAGCAGTTTGCCGGGGGCAGGGGGAAACTATGGCTACACCTTC.